The 3 T cell receptor beta chains presented below share a single source sample, sequenced in a study of cytomegalovirus exposure and HLA in healthy donors. Use of 60 Vbeta and 13 Jbeta primers characterized the PCR. Sequenced by immunoSEQ multiplex PCR; TCRdb stores in-frame clones only, minus some. The sample holds roughly 150,000 clones, 70% to 80% seen once. Sequencing was done on a sample of PBMCs. These receptors came from a middle-aged woman in good health and CMV-seronegative.

This chain uses TRBV6-6 with TRBJ2-3; D call uncertain. Germline CDR1 and CDR2: MNHNY and SVGAGI (reference sequence). Trimming removed 5 bases at V and 11 bases at J, with 17 bases between. This CDR3 has 13 amino acids. Here the CDR3 DNA reads TGTGCCAGCAGTCCCAACCCACAGATTCTGCAGTATTTT. Its translation: CASSPNPQILQYF.

The genes are TRBV5-1 and TRBJ2-1, with 15 positions matching TRBD2. CDR1 and CDR2 (germline): SGHRS, YFSETQ. This CDR3 is built from 16 residues. V lost 3 bases, J lost 7 bases, and 5 bases stayed unmatched. CDR3 nucleotide sequence: TGCGCCAGCAGCTCGGGACTAGCGGGAGGCGGGAATGAGCAGTTCTTC. Its protein product is CASSSGLAGGGNEQFF.

This clone appeared once. This sequence joins TRBV6-4 and TRBJ2-7, with TRBD1 matching 9 bases. The CDR3 is 18 amino acids. J was trimmed by 2 bases and V by 2 bases; bases with no gene match: 13. Germline CDR1 MRHNA, CDR2 SNTAGT. The CDR3 nucleotides are TGTGCCAGCAGTGACGGAAGACAGGGGGAACAGTTAGCCTACGAGCAGTACTTC. Amino acid sequence: CASSDGRQGEQLAYEQYF.